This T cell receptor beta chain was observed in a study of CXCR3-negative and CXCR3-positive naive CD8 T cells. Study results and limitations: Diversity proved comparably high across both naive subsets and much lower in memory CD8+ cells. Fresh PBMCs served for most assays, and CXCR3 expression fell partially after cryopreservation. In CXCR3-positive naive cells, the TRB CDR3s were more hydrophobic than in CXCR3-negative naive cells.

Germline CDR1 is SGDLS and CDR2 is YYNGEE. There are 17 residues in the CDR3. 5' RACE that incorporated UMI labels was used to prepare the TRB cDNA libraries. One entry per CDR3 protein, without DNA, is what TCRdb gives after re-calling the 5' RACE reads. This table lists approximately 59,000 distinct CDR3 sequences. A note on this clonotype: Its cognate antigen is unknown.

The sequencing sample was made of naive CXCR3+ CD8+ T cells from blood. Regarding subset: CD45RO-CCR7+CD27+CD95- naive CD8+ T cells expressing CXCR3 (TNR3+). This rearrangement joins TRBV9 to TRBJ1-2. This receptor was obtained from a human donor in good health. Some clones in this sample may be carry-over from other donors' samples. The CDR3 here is CASSVTPRRGFYYGYTF.